One and the same sample provided the 8 T cell receptor beta chains below, sequenced in a study of T-cell memory formation after mild COVID-19. TCRdb recomputed calls from the 5' RACE reads with MiXCR, one row per CDR3 protein. The data hold over 350,000 distinct CDR3 sequences, with 20% to 25% observed a single time. Sequencing input: PBMCs or a T cell subset sorted from them (not recorded which). These receptors all stem from an adult woman who had mild COVID-19 (a few samples of this study predate the infection). Cell type and time point are not known.

J is TRBJ1-3 and V is TRBV4-1; the D is unclear. This CDR3 spans 16 amino acids. Trimming removed 2 bases at V and 0 bases at J, with 11 bases between. Germline V gene sequence: CDR1 MGHRA, CDR2 YSYEKL. CDR3: CASSQWTVSSGNTIYF. In nucleotides, the CDR3 is TGCGCCAGCAGCCAATGGACGGTCAGCTCTGGAAACACCATATATTTT.

This clonotype was detected a few times. The chain uses TRBV7-8 and TRBJ2-3; D is perhaps TRBD2 (5 bases). The CDR3 totals 18 residues. Germline CDR1 reads SGHVS; CDR2 reads FQNEAQ. V dropped 4 bases and J dropped 7 bases, with 27 bases sitting between them. The DNA for the CDR3 is TGTGCCAGCAGCTCCGCCCGAGGGCTAGCCCCTCGTAGGAATACGCAGTATTTT. Translated, it gives CASSSARGLAPRRNTQYF.

This clonotype was detected a few times. This chain connects TRBV6-5 to TRBJ2-3, with 8 bases lining up with TRBD1. After removal of 7 bases from V and 3 bases from J, the junction contained 9 bases not matched to a gene. The CDR3 is 15 amino acids. Per germline, CDR1 MNHEY and CDR2 SVGAGI. CDR3 sequence (DNA): TGTGCCAGCACCAACGGGGACAGGAGGACAGATACGCAGTATTTT. This encodes CASTNGDRRTDTQYF.

The chain recombines TRBV7-9 with TRBJ2-7, with 9 positions matching TRBD1. Looked up from germline, CDR1 is SEHNR and CDR2 is FQNEAQ (reference sequence). This CDR3 comprises 11 residues. Germline trimming cut 8 bases from V and 7 bases from J; bases unmatched to any gene: 3. Here the CDR3 reads CASGQGREQYF. CDR3 coding DNA: TGTGCCAGCGGACAGGGGCGGGAGCAGTACTTC. The full variable domain, with the rest looked up from reference TRBV7-9 and TRBJ2-7, is DTGVSQNPRHKITKRGQNVTFRCDPISEHNRLYWYRQTLGQGPEFLTYFQNEAQLEKSRLLSDRFSAERPKGSFSTLEIQRTEQGDSAMYLCASGQGREQYFGPGTRLTVT.

This clonotype was counted a few times. J is TRBJ2-3 and V is TRBV6-4, with a tentative D call TRBD1 (5 bases). The CDR3 loop spans 14 amino acids. The germline V gene has CDR1 MRHNA and CDR2 SNTAGT. V lost 3 bases, J lost 13 bases, and 20 bases lay in between. The CDR3 bases are TGTGCCAGCAGTGAAATCCACGGTAGTGGGGCGGAGTATTTT. This encodes CASSEIHGSGAEYF.

J is TRBJ1-5 and V is TRBV24-1; D not resolved. The germline V gene encodes CDR1 KGHDR and CDR2 SFDVKD. This CDR3 spans 14 amino acids. V was pared by 4 bases and J by 0 bases, with 6 bases between. The CDR3 nucleotides read TGTGCCACCAGTGACCTCAATAGCAATCAGCCCCAGCATTTT. Translation gives CATSDLNSNQPQHF.

This clonotype was seen a few times. The chain couples TRBV7-8 to TRBJ2-7; 8 bases are a match to TRBD2. The CDR3 has 16 amino acids. V was pared by 1 base and J by 2 bases, with 7 bases of the junction left unmatched. CDR1 and CDR2 (germline): SGHVS, FQNEAQ. The chain's CDR3 is CASSLDTEREPYEQYF. The CDR3 DNA reads TGTGCCAGCAGCTTAGATACCGAGCGGGAGCCCTACGAGCAGTACTTC.

In its sample, this clonotype was seen a few times. V and J are TRBV7-2 and TRBJ1-2; maybe TRBD1 (5 bases). Germline V lookup: CDR1 SGHTA, CDR2 FQGNSA. The CDR3 has 14 residues. V lost 5 bases, J lost 2 bases, and 12 bases lay in between. CDR3 region: CASSPSWGNYGYTF. The CDR3, as DNA: TGTGCCAGCAGCCCAAGCTGGGGGAACTATGGCTACACCTTC.